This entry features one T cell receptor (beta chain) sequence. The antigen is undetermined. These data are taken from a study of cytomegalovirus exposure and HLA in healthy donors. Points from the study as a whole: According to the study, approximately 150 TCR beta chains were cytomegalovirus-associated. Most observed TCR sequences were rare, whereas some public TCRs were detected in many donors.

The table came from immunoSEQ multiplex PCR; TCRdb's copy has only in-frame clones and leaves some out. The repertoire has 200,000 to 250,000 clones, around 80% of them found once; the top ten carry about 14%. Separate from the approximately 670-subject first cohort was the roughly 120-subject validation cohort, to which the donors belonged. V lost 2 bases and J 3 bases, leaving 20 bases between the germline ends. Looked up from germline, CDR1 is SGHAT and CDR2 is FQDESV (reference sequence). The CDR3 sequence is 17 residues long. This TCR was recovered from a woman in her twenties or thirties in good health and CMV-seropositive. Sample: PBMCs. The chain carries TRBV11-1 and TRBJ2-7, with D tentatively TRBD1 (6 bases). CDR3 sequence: CASSLTSAGALSYEQYF. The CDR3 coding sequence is TGTGCCAGCAGCTTAACATCGGCAGGGGCGCTCAGCTACGAGCAGTACTTC.